One sample yielded the 24 T cell receptor beta chains listed below, sequenced in a study of blood T cell repertoires in COVID-19. The table came from immunoSEQ multiplex PCR; TCRdb's copy has only in-frame clones and leaves some out. This sample carries 140,000 or so clones, 65% to 90% of them seen once, and the ten largest clones take about 9.4%. Material: peripheral blood. The receptors derive from a man aged 55 to 70 with active or convalescent COVID-19.

The genes are TRBV28 and TRBJ2-1; 10 bases line up with TRBD2. The CDR3 consists of 15 residues. Germline CDR1 MDHEN, CDR2 SYDVKM. V lost 8 bases and J lost 6; bases outside the gene matches: 10. CDR3 protein: CASRNPGLATNEQFF. The CDR3 bases are TGTGCCAGCCGGAACCCGGGACTAGCGACCAATGAGCAGTTCTTC. Based on the CDR3 plus reference TRBV28 and TRBJ2-1, the full variable domain is DVKVTQSSRYLVKRTGEKVFLECVQDMDHENMFWYRQDPGLGLRLIYFSYDVKMKEKGDIPEGYSVSREKKERFSLILESASTNQTSMYLCASRNPGLATNEQFFGPGTRLTVL.

V usage is TRBV6-5 and J usage is TRBJ2-7; possible D gene TRBD1, 6 bases. Germline V gene data show CDR1 as MNHEY and CDR2 as SVGAGI. Trimming removed 0 bases at V and 7 bases at J, with 16 bases between. The CDR3 length is 15 residues. Written as DNA, the CDR3 is TGTGCCAGCAGTTACTCAGGGGGTTATTCGGGGGAGCAGTACTTC. The encoded protein is CASSYSGGYSGEQYF.

CDR3 region: CASSPTGGGYTF. CDR3 bases: TGTGCCAGCAGCCCGACAGGGGGTGGCTACACCTTC. The V call is TRBV3-1 (or the pseudogene TRBV3-2), the J call TRBJ1-2; 9 bases agree with TRBD1. CDR1 is LGHDT, CDR2 YNNKEL, per germline (reference sequence). After removal of 4 bases from V and 7 bases from J, the junction contained 1 base not matched to a gene. CDR3 size: 12 residues.

The chain combines TRBV6-5 with TRBJ1-2, with 7 bases fitting TRBD1. Germline V CDR1 and CDR2: MNHEY, SVGAGI. This CDR3 contains 14 residues. V lost 2 bases and J lost 2; bases outside the gene matches: 2. The CDR3 loop reads CASSYRGRNYGYTF. CDR3 coding DNA: TGTGCCAGCAGTTACAGGGGGCGGAACTATGGCTACACCTTC.

The table lists this clone with a few counts. The chain carries TRBV7-2 and TRBJ2-3, with D perhaps TRBD1 (5 bases). Germline V gives CDR1 SGHTA, CDR2 FQGNSA. V dropped 5 bases and J dropped 4 bases, with 13 bases sitting between them. The CDR3 length is 14 residues. In DNA, the CDR3 is TGTGCCAGCAGCCTACTGTTCAGGGCAGATACGCAGTATTTT. Translation: CASSLLFRADTQYF.

The genes are TRBV11-3 and TRBJ1-6, with 9 bases lining up with TRBD1. The CDR3 loop spans 16 amino acids. The ends lost 4 bases at V and 2 bases at J; junction bases unmatched: 3. Germline V gene lookup returns CDR1 SGHNT and CDR2 YENEEA. In DNA form, the CDR3 reads TGTGCCAGCAGCTCAGGGACAGGGACCTATAATTCACCCCTCCACTTT. Its protein is CASSSGTGTYNSPLHF.

This clone was seen just once. The V and J genes are TRBV12-3 or TRBV12-4 and TRBJ1-1; D ambiguous. V was shortened by 2 bases and J by 5 bases, with 6 bases between the two germline ends. There are 12 residues in the CDR3. CDR3 in DNA: TGTGCCAGCAGTTTATGGCGGACTGAAGCTTTCTTT. Protein sequence: CASSLWRTEAFF.

The chain combines TRBV19 with TRBJ2-1; TRBD2 agrees at 13 bases. J lost 0 bases, V lost 6 bases, and 17 bases had no gene match. The CDR3 loop spans 21 amino acids. The germline V gene has CDR1 LNHDA and CDR2 SQIVND (reference sequence). CDR3 DNA: TGTGCCAGTAGCATCGGGAGCCCGGGACTAGCGGGGAGCGGCTCCTACAATGAGCAGTTCTTC. Encoded protein: CASSIGSPGLAGSGSYNEQFF.

This chain connects TRBV6-5 to TRBJ2-1, with D perhaps TRBD2 (5 bases). Germline V lookup: CDR1 MNHEY, CDR2 SVGAGI. Trimming stripped 4 bases from V and 3 bases from J, with 13 bases between. The CDR3 length is 15 residues. This CDR3 reads CASSSPRTYYNEQFF. The CDR3 DNA is TGTGCCAGCAGTTCACCACGGACTTACTACAATGAGCAGTTCTTC.

V usage is TRBV6-2 or TRBV6-3 and J usage is TRBJ1-3; D unclear. Germline values: CDR1 MNHEY, CDR2 SVGEGT. The CDR3 runs 16 residues. V lost 5 bases and J 0 bases, leaving 14 bases between the germline ends. CDR3: CASSTRVGRSGNTIYF. The CDR3 nucleotides read TGTGCCAGCAGTACCCGGGTCGGCCGCTCTGGAAACACCATATATTTT.

The genes are TRBV11-3 and TRBJ1-1; D is uncertain. Germline V CDR1 and CDR2: SGHNT, YENEEA. The CDR3 has 12 residues. The V gene lost 1 base and the J gene lost 7 bases, with 7 bases spanning the gap. The chain's CDR3 is CASSLGPNEAFF. Here the CDR3 DNA reads TGTGCCAGCAGCTTAGGTCCTAATGAAGCTTTCTTT. Supplemented by reference TRBV11-3 and TRBJ1-1, the full variable domain reads EAGVVQSPRYKIIEKKQPVAFWCNPISGHNTLYWYLQNLGQGPELLIRYENEEAVDDSQLPKDRFSAERLKGVDSTLKIQPAELGDSAVYLCASSLGPNEAFFGQGTRLTVV.

This clone was counted once. The chain is built from TRBV6-2 or TRBV6-3 and TRBJ1-5; perhaps TRBD1 as D (5 bases). Trimming cost V 4 bases and J 8 bases, with 12 bases left between them. Germline CDR1 and CDR2: MNHEY and SVGEGT. The CDR3 is 13 amino acids. The CDR3 DNA follows: TGTGCCAGCAGTTTGGGGGGTCTGAAGCCCCAGCATTTT. It encodes CASSLGGLKPQHF.

This chain uses TRBV7-2 with TRBJ2-5; TRBD1 agrees at 9 bases. Germline lookup yields CDR1 SGHTA and CDR2 FQGNSA. There are 15 residues in the CDR3. J gave up 7 bases and V 4 bases, and 10 bases lay outside the gene matches. The CDR3 nucleotides read TGTGCCAGCAGCTCGACAGGGGGGGGCCGGGTGACCCAGTACTTC. As protein: CASSSTGGGRVTQYF.

V and J are TRBV5-1 and TRBJ2-1; D ambiguous. The V end lost 6 bases, the J end lost 2 bases, and 12 bases lay between the germline ends. This CDR3 is 14 amino acids long. Germline V gene lookup returns CDR1 SGHRS and CDR2 YFSETQ. In DNA form, the CDR3 reads TGCGCCAGCACTCCTGGCGGCACCTACAATGAGCAGTTCTTC. Translation gives CASTPGGTYNEQFF.

The chain couples TRBV27 to TRBJ1-1; a possible D gene is TRBD1 (5 bases). The V and J ends lost 5 bases and 7 bases respectively, with 17 bases between them. CDR1 and CDR2 (germline): MNHEY, SMNVEV (reference sequence). The CDR3 spans 14 residues. The DNA for the CDR3 is TGTGCCAGCAGTGCGAACCAGGGTAGGATTGAAGCTTTCTTT. This sequence encodes CASSANQGRIEAFF.

This clone was seen a single time. This rearrangement joins TRBV4-3 to TRBJ1-2, with D possibly TRBD1 on 5 matching bases. Trimming took off 4 bases at V and 4 bases at J, with 10 bases between the two ends. There are 13 residues in the CDR3. The germline gives CDR1 LGHNA, CDR2 YSLEER. This CDR3 is CASSPGGFYGYTF. CDR3 coding DNA: TGCGCCAGCAGCCCCGGGGGTTTCTATGGCTACACCTTC.

J is TRBJ1-2 and V is TRBV4-3; D is possibly TRBD1 (6 bases). This CDR3 comprises 15 residues. Trimming removed 5 bases from V and 4 bases from J, with 17 bases in between. Per the germline V gene, CDR1 is LGHNA and CDR2 is YSLEER. CDR3 coding DNA: TGCGCCAGCAGCTCCCCGGGGGGGCGCGTCTATGGCTACACCTTC. It is translated as CASSSPGGRVYGYTF.

The CDR3 DNA follows: TGTGCCAGCAGGACCCGGGACAGGGTATCTAGTGAGCAGTTCTTC. It yields the protein CASRTRDRVSSEQFF. The chain carries TRBV6-5 and TRBJ2-1, with TRBD1 identical over 9 bases. The CDR3 spans 15 residues. V trimming: 6 bases; J trimming: 9 bases; junction bases outside the gene matches: 12. Germline V gene data show CDR1 as MNHEY and CDR2 as SVGAGI.

This clone was picked up one time. The gene calls are TRBV15 and TRBJ1-2; 7 bases are shared with TRBD1. V was pared by 0 bases and J by 5 bases, with 6 bases of the junction left unmatched. The CDR3 is made up of 15 amino acids. Germline V CDR1 and CDR2: LNHNV, YYDKDF (reference sequence). The CDR3 region has the DNA TGTGCCACCAGCAGAGATGGGGGACAGAGATATGGCTACACCTTC. Protein product: CATSRDGGQRYGYTF.

The chain is built from TRBV6-6 and TRBJ2-7, with 8 nucleotides matching TRBD2. The CDR3 is made up of 14 amino acids. Trimming cost V 8 bases and J 2 bases; bases outside gene matches: 8. Germline assignment: CDR1 MNHNY and CDR2 SVGAGI (reference sequence). The CDR3 DNA reads TGTGCCAGCTCTGATCGGGGGGGGACCTACGAGCAGTACTTC. Its protein product is CASSDRGGTYEQYF.

V and J are TRBV18 and TRBJ2-7; perhaps TRBD2 as D (5 bases). This CDR3 has 12 amino acids. The germline V gene encodes CDR1 KGHSH and CDR2 LQKENI. Deletions cut 4 bases from V and 6 bases from J, with 10 bases between. Written as DNA, the CDR3 is TGTGCCAGCTCACACGGGGTGGTCGAGCAGTACTTC. This encodes CASSHGVVEQYF.

The gene calls are TRBV25-1 and TRBJ1-1, with D possibly matching TRBD1 (6 bases). The CDR3 is made up of 13 amino acids. CDR1 and CDR2 (germline): MGHDK, SYGVNS. Trimming removed 8 bases at V and 1 base at J, with 11 bases between. The CDR3 DNA reads as TGTGCCAGCTACGCAGGGGAGAACACTGAAGCTTTCTTT. Translating gives CASYAGENTEAFF.

This clone was found a few times. This rearrangement joins TRBV7-8 to TRBJ1-1; 8 nucleotides agree with TRBD1. CDR1 is SGHVS, CDR2 FQNEAQ, per germline. V shed 5 bases and J 5 bases; nucleotides not matched to a gene: 4. CDR3 length equals 13 residues. CDR3 nucleotide sequence: TGTGCCAGCAGCCGGCAGGGGGCAACTGAAGCTTTCTTT. Translation: CASSRQGATEAFF.

The J gene is TRBJ2-1, the V gene TRBV11-3; maybe TRBD2 (6 bases). CDR1 SGHNT and CDR2 YENEEA come from the germline V gene. CDR3 length: 17 residues. With 2 bases removed from V and 7 bases from J, the gap between germline ends came to 21 bases. The CDR3 sequence is CASSLFPGGTHRNEQFF. The CDR3 DNA is TGTGCCAGCAGCTTATTTCCGGGCGGGACCCACCGGAATGAGCAGTTCTTC.